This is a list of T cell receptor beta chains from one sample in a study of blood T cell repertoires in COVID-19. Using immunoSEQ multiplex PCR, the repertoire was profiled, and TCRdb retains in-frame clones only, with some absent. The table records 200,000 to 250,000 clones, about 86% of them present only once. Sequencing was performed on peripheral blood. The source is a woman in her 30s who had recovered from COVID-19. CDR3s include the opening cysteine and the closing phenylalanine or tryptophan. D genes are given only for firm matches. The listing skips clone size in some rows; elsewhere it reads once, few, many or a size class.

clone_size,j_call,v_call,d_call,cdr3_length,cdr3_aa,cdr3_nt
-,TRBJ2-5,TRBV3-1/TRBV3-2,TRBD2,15,CASSQGRGSAETQYF,TGTGCCAGCAGCCAAGGGCGGGGGTCAGCTGAGACCCAGTACTTC
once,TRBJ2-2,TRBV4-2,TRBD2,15,CASTGAGGGAGELFF,TGTGCCAGCACGGGGGCCGGCGGGGGGGCCGGGGAGCTGTTTTTT
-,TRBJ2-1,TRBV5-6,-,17,CASSLEGDLLSYNEQFF,TGTGCCAGCAGCTTAGAGGGGGACCTCCTTTCCTACAATGAGCAGTTCTTC
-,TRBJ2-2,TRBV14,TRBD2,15,CASSQGSGGTGELFF,TGTGCCAGCAGCCAAGGTTCCGGGGGGACCGGGGAGCTGTTTTTT
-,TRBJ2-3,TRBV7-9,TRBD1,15,CASSLSGTAGDTQYF,TGTGCCAGCAGCTTATCCGGGACAGCCGGAGATACGCAGTATTTT
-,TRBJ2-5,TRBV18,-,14,CASSRDSSQETQYF,TGTGCCAGCTCGCGGGACAGCAGTCAAGAGACCCAGTACTTC
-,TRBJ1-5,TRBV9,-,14,CASSAGNSNQPQHF,TGTGCCAGCAGTGCAGGGAATAGCAATCAGCCCCAGCATTTT
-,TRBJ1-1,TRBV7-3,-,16,CASSPFARAMNTEAFF,TGTGCCAGCAGCCCATTCGCCCGTGCTATGAACACTGAAGCTTTCTTT
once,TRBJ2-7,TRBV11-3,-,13,CASSSEAGLEQYF,TGTGCCAGCAGTTCCGAGGCAGGGCTCGAGCAGTACTTC
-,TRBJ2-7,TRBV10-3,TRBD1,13,CATRTGTSYEQYF,TGTGCCACCCGGACAGGGACTTCCTACGAGCAGTACTTC
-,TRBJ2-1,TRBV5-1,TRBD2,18,CASSIERPGGARGDEQFF,TGCGCCAGCAGCATTGAACGGCCCGGGGGGGCCCGTGGCGATGAGCAGTTCTTC
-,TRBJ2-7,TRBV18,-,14,CASSPRTGLYEQYF,TGTGCCAGCTCACCACGGACGGGACTCTACGAGCAGTACTTC
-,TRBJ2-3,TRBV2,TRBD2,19,CASSEPGTSGSLITDTQYF,TGTGCCAGCAGTGAACCCGGGACTAGCGGGTCGTTGATCACAGATACGCAGTATTTT
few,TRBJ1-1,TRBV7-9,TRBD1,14,CASSFPTGTTEAFF,TGTGCCAGCAGCTTCCCGACAGGGACCACTGAAGCTTTCTTT
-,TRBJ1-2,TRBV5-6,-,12,CASNGRVYGYTF,TGTGCCAGCAACGGTCGGGTCTATGGCTACACCTTC
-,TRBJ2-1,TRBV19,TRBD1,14,CASSLDREVGEQFF,TGTGCCAGTAGTTTGGACAGGGAGGTGGGTGAGCAGTTCTTC
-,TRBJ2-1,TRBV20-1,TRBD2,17,CSASRASGGAWANEQFF,TGCAGTGCTAGTCGGGCTAGCGGGGGGGCCTGGGCCAATGAGCAGTTCTTC
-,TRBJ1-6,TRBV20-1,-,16,CSASLWGPEYNSPLHF,TGCAGTGCTAGTCTCTGGGGGCCAGAATATAATTCACCCCTCCACTTT
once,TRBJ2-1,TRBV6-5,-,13,CASSQVQGYEQFF,TGTGCCAGCAGCCAAGTACAGGGTTATGAGCAGTTCTTC
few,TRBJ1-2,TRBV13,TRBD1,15,CASSTWTGGGFGYTF,TGTGCCAGCAGCACCTGGACAGGGGGGGGTTTTGGCTACACCTTC
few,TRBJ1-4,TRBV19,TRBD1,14,CAAQGARTNEKLFF,TGTGCCGCACAGGGGGCGCGTACTAATGAAAAACTGTTTTTT
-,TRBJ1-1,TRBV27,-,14,CASSFRGGRTEAFF,TGTGCCAGCAGTTTTCGGGGGGGGAGGACTGAAGCTTTCTTT
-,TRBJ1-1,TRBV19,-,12,CASKRTTVEAFF,TGTGCCAGTAAAAGGACAACGGTTGAAGCTTTCTTT
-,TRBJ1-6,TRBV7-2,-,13,CASSLRISSPLHF,TGTGCCAGCAGCTTACGTATTAGCTCACCCCTCCACTTT
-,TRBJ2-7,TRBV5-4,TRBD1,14,CASSRGQGFYEQYF,TGTGCCAGCAGCAGAGGACAGGGCTTCTACGAGCAGTACTTC
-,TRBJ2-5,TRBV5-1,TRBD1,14,CASSFPDREETQYF,TGCGCCAGCAGCTTCCCAGACAGGGAAGAGACCCAGTACTTC
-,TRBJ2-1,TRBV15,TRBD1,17,CATSRQTGGRSYNEQFF,TGTGCCACCAGCAGACAGACAGGGGGTAGGTCCTACAATGAGCAGTTCTTC
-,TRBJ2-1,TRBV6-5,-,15,CASSSPLGYDNEQFF,TGTGCCAGCAGTTCACCGTTGGGCTATGACAATGAGCAGTTCTTC
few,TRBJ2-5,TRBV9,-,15,CASSVITGGWETQYF,TGTGCCAGCAGCGTAATCACAGGAGGGTGGGAGACCCAGTACTTC
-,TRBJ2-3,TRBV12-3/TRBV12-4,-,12,CASSLIGDTQYF,TGTGCCAGCAGTTTAATCGGGGATACGCAGTATTTT
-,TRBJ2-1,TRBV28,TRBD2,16,CASGEKVGLATDEQFF,TGTGCCAGCGGGGAGAAAGTTGGACTAGCGACGGATGAGCAGTTCTTC
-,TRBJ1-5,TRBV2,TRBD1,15,CASSLDRGEREPQHF,TGTGCCAGCAGTTTGGACAGGGGCGAAAGGGAGCCCCAGCATTTT
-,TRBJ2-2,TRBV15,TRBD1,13,CATHRGDTGELFF,TGTGCCACCCACAGGGGCGACACCGGGGAGCTGTTTTTT
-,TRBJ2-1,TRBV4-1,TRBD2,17,CASSRTLPGLAYNEQFF,TGCGCCAGCAGCCGAACCTTACCGGGACTAGCCTACAATGAGCAGTTCTTC
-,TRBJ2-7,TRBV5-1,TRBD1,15,CASSPAGQGAYEQYF,TGCGCCAGCAGCCCAGCGGGACAGGGGGCTTACGAGCAGTACTTC
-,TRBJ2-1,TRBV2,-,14,CASSIAEAYNEQFF,TGTGCCAGCAGCATAGCCGAGGCGTACAATGAGCAGTTCTTC
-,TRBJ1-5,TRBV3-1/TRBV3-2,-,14,CASSQGASNQPQHF,TGTGCCAGCAGCCAAGGGGCCAGCAATCAGCCCCAGCATTTT
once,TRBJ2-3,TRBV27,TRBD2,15,CASSPRTSFGNTQYF,TGTGCCAGCAGTCCCCGGACTAGCTTTGGGAATACGCAGTATTTT
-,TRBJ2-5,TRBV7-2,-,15,CASSLSGASRETQYF,TGTGCCAGCAGCTTATCAGGGGCGAGCCGGGAGACCCAGTACTTC
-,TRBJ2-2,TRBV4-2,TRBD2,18,CASSQESGGAAITGELFF,TGTGCCAGCAGCCAAGAATCCGGGGGGGCTGCAATCACCGGGGAGCTGTTTTTT
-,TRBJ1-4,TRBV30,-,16,CAWSSRGGATNEKLFF,TGTGCCTGGAGTTCCCGAGGGGGAGCAACTAATGAAAAACTGTTTTTT
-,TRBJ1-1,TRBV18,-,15,CASSPAQGIGTEAFF,TGTGCCAGCTCTCCCGCACAGGGAATCGGGACTGAAGCTTTCTTT